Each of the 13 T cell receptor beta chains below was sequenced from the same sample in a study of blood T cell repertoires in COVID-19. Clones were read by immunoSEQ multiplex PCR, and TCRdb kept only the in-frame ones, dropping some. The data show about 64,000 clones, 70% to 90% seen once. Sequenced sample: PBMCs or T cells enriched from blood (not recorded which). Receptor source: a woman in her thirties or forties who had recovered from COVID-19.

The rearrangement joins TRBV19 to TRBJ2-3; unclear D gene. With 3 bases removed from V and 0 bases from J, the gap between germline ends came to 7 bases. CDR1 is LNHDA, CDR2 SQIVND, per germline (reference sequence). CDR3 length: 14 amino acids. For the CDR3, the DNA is TGTGCCAGTAGTATCAGGTCTAGCACAGATACGCAGTATTTT. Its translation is CASSIRSSTDTQYF.

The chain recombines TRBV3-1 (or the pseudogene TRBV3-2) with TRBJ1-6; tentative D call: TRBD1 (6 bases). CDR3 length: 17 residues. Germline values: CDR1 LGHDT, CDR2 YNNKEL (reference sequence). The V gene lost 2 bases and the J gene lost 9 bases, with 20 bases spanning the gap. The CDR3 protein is CASSQTFRGPTRSPLHF. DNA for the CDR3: TGTGCCAGCAGCCAAACTTTCAGGGGTCCCACGCGTTCACCCCTCCACTTT.

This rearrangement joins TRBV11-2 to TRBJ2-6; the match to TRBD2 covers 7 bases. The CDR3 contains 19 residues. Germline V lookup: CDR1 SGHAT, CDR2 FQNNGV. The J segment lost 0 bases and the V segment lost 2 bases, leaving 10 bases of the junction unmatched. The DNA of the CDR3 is TGTGCCAGCAGCTTATCAGCGGGGAGACTAAGCTCTGGGGCCAACGTCCTGACTTTC. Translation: CASSLSAGRLSSGANVLTF.

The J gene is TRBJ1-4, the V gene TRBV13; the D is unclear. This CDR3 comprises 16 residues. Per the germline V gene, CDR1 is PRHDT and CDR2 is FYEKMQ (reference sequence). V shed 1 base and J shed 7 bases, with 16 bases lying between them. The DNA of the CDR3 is TGTGCCAGCAGCTTAGATACGGGGTCTCTTCGTGAAAAACTGTTTTTT. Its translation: CASSLDTGSLREKLFF.

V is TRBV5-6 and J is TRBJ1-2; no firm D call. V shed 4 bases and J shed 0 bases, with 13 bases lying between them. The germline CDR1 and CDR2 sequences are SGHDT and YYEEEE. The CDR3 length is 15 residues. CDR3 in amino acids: CASSPQAGTNYGYTF. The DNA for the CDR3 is TGTGCCAGCAGCCCCCAAGCCGGGACTAACTATGGCTACACCTTC.

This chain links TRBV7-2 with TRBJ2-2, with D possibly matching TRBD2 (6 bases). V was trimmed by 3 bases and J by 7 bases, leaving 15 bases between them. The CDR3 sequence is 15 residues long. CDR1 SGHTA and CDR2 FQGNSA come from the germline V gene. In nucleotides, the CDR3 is TGTGCCAGCAGCTTTAAACTAGCTTCTGTCGGGGAGCTGTTTTTT. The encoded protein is CASSFKLASVGELFF.

CDR3 DNA sequence: TGCGCCAGCAGTGTCGGGGAGACCCAGTACTTC. Its protein is CASSVGETQYF. The chain uses TRBV10-1 and TRBJ2-5; D gene ambiguous. The CDR3 runs 11 residues. Deletions cut 4 bases from V and 5 bases from J, with 5 bases between. Germline assignment: CDR1 WNHNN and CDR2 SYGVQD (reference sequence).

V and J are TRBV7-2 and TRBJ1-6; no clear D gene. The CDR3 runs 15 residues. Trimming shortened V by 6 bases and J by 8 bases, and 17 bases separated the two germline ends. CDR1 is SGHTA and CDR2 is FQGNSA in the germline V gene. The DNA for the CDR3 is TGTGCCAGCAGACGGAACCCGGGAATGGATTCACCCCTCCACTTT. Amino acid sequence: CASRRNPGMDSPLHF.

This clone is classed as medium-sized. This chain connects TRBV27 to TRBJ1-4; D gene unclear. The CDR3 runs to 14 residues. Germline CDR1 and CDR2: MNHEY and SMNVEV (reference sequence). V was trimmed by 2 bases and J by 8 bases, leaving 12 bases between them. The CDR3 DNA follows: TGTGCCAGCAGTTTAGGGCAGAGTGGGGAAAAACTGTTTTTT. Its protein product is CASSLGQSGEKLFF.

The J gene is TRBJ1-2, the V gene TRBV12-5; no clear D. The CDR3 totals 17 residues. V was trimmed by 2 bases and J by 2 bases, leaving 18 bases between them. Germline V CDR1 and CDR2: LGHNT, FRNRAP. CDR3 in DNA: TGTGCTAGTGGTTTGCTTCCCGGGAATAGGACGAACTATGGCTACACCTTC. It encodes CASGLLPGNRTNYGYTF.

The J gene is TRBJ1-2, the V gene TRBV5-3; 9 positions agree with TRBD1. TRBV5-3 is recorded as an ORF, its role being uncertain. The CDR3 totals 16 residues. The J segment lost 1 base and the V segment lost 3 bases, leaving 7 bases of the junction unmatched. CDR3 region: CARSYRPGQGNYGYTF. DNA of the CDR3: TGTGCCAGAAGCTACAGGCCGGGACAGGGTAACTATGGCTACACCTTC.

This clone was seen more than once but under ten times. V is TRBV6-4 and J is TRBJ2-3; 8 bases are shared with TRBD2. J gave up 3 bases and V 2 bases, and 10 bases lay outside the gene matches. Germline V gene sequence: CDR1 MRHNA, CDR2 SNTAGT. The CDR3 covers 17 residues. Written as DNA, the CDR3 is TGTGCCAGCAGTGACCCCAAGCGGGGGTCGCAGACAGATACGCAGTATTTT. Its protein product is CASSDPKRGSQTDTQYF.

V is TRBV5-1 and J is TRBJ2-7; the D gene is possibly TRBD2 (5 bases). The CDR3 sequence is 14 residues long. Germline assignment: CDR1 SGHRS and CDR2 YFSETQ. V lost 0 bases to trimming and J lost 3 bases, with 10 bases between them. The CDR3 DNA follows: TGCGCCAGCAGCTTGGTAGTAGGGAGCTACGAGCAGTACTTC. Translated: CASSLVVGSYEQYF.